These 14 T cell receptor beta chains were all obtained from the same sample, sequenced in a study of immune evolution from preneoplasia to lung adenocarcinoma. TCRdb keeps only in-frame clones here, not all; method: immunoSEQ multiplex PCR. Among about 5,600 clones listed, about 80% were seen once. What was sequenced was FFPE lung adenocarcinoma in situ tissue. These TCRs come from a person aged 60-79 years with lung adenocarcinoma.

V and J are TRBV5-1 and TRBJ2-2; the match to TRBD1 covers 8 bases. CDR3 size: 15 residues. The trim removed 4 bases at V and 0 bases at J, leaving 2 bases unmatched. Per the germline V gene, CDR1 is SGHRS and CDR2 is YFSETQ. The CDR3 sequence is CASSLQGANTGELFF. The DNA for the CDR3 is TGCGCCAGCAGCCTACAGGGGGCGAACACCGGGGAGCTGTTTTTT.

This clone was seen a few times. The DNA of the CDR3 is TGTGCCAGCAGTGAAGGCGGACTAGCAGATACGCAGTATTTT. Translating gives CASSEGGLADTQYF. The rearrangement uses TRBV2 and TRBJ2-3; 7 bases agree with TRBD2. With 1 base clipped from V and 4 bases from J, the junction kept 2 bases outside the gene matches. CDR1 is SNHLY and CDR2 is FYNNEI in the germline V gene. This CDR3 has 14 residues.

This rearrangement joins TRBV30 to TRBJ1-5; 7 positions agree with TRBD1. V was clipped by 3 bases and J by 13 bases; unmatched bases: 15. Germline values: CDR1 GTSNPN, CDR2 SVGIG (reference sequence). The CDR3 extends over 14 amino acids. DNA for the CDR3: TGTGCCTGGAGGGCACGGGGGGGACAGAGACCGCAGCATTTT. This sequence encodes CAWRARGGQRPQHF.

This clone has a handful of counts. The gene calls are TRBV13 and TRBJ2-3; D call uncertain. Germline assignment: CDR1 PRHDT and CDR2 FYEKMQ (reference sequence). The CDR3 runs 17 residues. The germline V and J ends were trimmed by 1 base and 0 bases, with 14 bases remaining between them. The CDR3 protein is CASSLDSGDPSTDTQYF. The CDR3 bases are TGTGCCAGCAGCTTAGACTCCGGTGATCCAAGCACAGATACGCAGTATTTT.

The chain employs TRBV2 and TRBJ2-5; 7 positions match TRBD2. The CDR3 loop spans 12 amino acids. Germline trimming cut 7 bases from V and 4 bases from J; bases unmatched to any gene: 3. Germline loops: CDR1 SNHLY, CDR2 FYNNEI. The CDR3: CASMLAGETQYF. CDR3 DNA sequence: TGTGCCAGCATGTTAGCGGGAGAGACCCAGTACTTC.

This chain links TRBV5-6 with TRBJ2-7; D is unresolved. Germline V CDR1 and CDR2: SGHDT, YYEEEE. This CDR3 contains 14 residues. Trimming removed 0 bases from V and 4 bases from J, with 11 bases in between. The CDR3 sequence is CASSLASSSYEQYF. Written as DNA, the CDR3 is TGTGCCAGCAGCTTGGCCTCCTCAAGTTACGAGCAGTACTTC.

V usage is TRBV10-3 and J usage is TRBJ1-2; 7 positions match TRBD1. Trimming removed 10 bases from V and 4 bases from J; junction bases left unmatched: 9. CDR1 ENHRY and CDR2 SYGVKD come from the germline V gene. This CDR3 has 13 residues. CDR3 DNA sequence: TGTGCCACCGAAGCGGGACAGTCCTATGGCTACACCTTC. Residues: CATEAGQSYGYTF.

This chain connects TRBV4-1 to TRBJ1-2; no clear D. Between the trimmed V and J ends, which lost 0 bases and 1 base, there was a span of 9 bases. The CDR3 extends over 15 amino acids. Germline V gene lookup returns CDR1 MGHRA and CDR2 YSYEKL. Here the CDR3 DNA reads TGCGCCAGCAGCCAAGATCCGGCCTTTAACTATGGCTACACCTTC. Residues: CASSQDPAFNYGYTF.

This clone was seen a single time. CDR3 DNA: TGTGCCAGCAGCCCGCCGACAGGGGTCAATGAGCAGTTCTTC. Translation gives CASSPPTGVNEQFF. The chain joins TRBV13 to TRBJ2-1; the match to TRBD1 covers 8 bases. The CDR3 contains 14 residues. Germline loops: CDR1 PRHDT, CDR2 FYEKMQ (reference sequence). The V gene end was trimmed by 5 bases and the J gene end by 6 bases; junction bases not matched to a gene: 6.

The gene calls are TRBV19 and TRBJ2-5; tentatively, D is TRBD2 (6 bases). This CDR3 spans 15 amino acids. Deletions cut 5 bases from V and 2 bases from J, with 15 bases between. Looked up from germline, CDR1 is LNHDA and CDR2 is SQIVND (reference sequence). The CDR3: CASSPRGSGQETQYF. For the CDR3, the DNA is TGTGCCAGTAGTCCCCGGGGTAGCGGACAAGAGACCCAGTACTTC.

The genes are TRBV29-1 and TRBJ1-1; no reliable D call. The CDR3 consists of 12 residues. Deletions cut 1 base from V and 3 bases from J, with 6 bases between. Germline V gene data show CDR1 as SQVTM and CDR2 as ANQGSEA. CDR3 loop: CSVEGPDTEAFF. CDR3 sequence (DNA): TGCAGCGTTGAAGGCCCGGACACTGAAGCTTTCTTT. The full variable domain, with the rest looked up from reference TRBV29-1 and TRBJ1-1, is SAVISQKPSRDICQRGTSLTIQCQVDSQVTMMFWYRQQPGQSLTLIATANQGSEATYESGFVIDKFPISRPNLTFSTLTVSNMSPEDSSIYLCSVEGPDTEAFFGQGTRLTVV.

This clone was observed a handful of times. The chain combines TRBV11-2 with TRBJ2-3; TRBD2 aligns across 7 bases. The CDR3 totals 11 residues. V dropped 5 bases and J dropped 8; count of bases not matched to a gene: 1. CDR1 SGHAT and CDR2 FQNNGV come from the germline V gene. The CDR3 coding sequence is TGTGCCAGCAGCCGGGGGGTTACGCAGTATTTT. This codes for CASSRGVTQYF. The entire variable domain, with the rest obtained from reference TRBV11-2 and TRBJ2-3, is as follows: EAGVAQSPRYKIIEKRQSVAFWCNPISGHATLYWYQQILGQGPKLLIQFQNNGVVDDSQLPKDRFSAERLKGVDSTLKIQPAKLEDSAVYLCASSRGVTQYFGPGTRLTVL.

This sequence joins TRBV19 and TRBJ1-5, with D perhaps TRBD1 (5 bases). CDR1 and CDR2 (germline): LNHDA, SQIVND (reference sequence). With 6 bases removed from V and 1 base from J, the gap between germline ends came to 7 bases. The CDR3 totals 13 residues. The CDR3 sequence is CASRQGSNQPQHF. The CDR3 DNA follows: TGTGCCAGTAGGCAGGGCAGCAATCAGCCCCAGCATTTT. The full variable domain, in which reference TRBV19 and TRBJ1-5 provide the parts outside the CDR3, is DGGITQSPKYLFRKEGQNVTLSCEQNLNHDAMYWYRQDPGQGLRLIYYSQIVNDFQKGDIAEGYSVSREKKESFPLTVTSAQKNPTAFYLCASRQGSNQPQHFGDGTRLSIL.

The chain carries TRBV19 and TRBJ2-5; 11 bases are a match to TRBD1. The CDR3 totals 15 residues. With V trimmed by 3 bases and J by 7 bases, 7 bases remained unmatched. Germline V gene lookup returns CDR1 LNHDA and CDR2 SQIVND (reference sequence). The CDR3 region has the DNA TGTGCCAGTAGTATGGGACAGGGGGGTTTTGGGACCCAGTACTTC. This encodes CASSMGQGGFGTQYF.